Shown below are 30 T cell receptor beta chains from a single sample sequenced in a study of T cell repertoires in cytomegalovirus infection. From the reads, TCRdb called clonotypes with MiXCR, one entry per CDR3 protein. Here the sample spans around 710,000 distinct CDR3 sequences, about 27% being singletons. The antigens for these receptors are not known. The sequences come from cultured CD8+ T cells from PBMCs, collected from culture after CMV antigen stimulation. The receptors originated from a human donor in good health (CMV status not recorded). Some clones in this sample may be carry-over from other donors' samples.

This clonotype turned up a few times. V usage is TRBV4-1 and J usage is TRBJ2-2; 9 bases fit TRBD2. Germline assignment: CDR1 MGHRA and CDR2 YSYEKL. With V trimmed by 3 bases and J by 3 bases, 5 bases remained unmatched. The CDR3 runs to 16 residues. The CDR3 coding sequence is TGCGCCAGCAGCCATGGAGCGGGGGGAGACACCGGGGAGCTGTTTTTT. Its protein is CASSHGAGGDTGELFF.

This chain joins TRBV7-9 and TRBJ1-2, with 7 bases lining up with TRBD1. The trim removed 1 base at V and 2 bases at J, leaving 10 bases unmatched. This CDR3 is 17 amino acids long. CDR1 and CDR2 from the germline V gene are SEHNR and FQNEAQ (reference sequence). This CDR3 reads CASSLDLGQDDNYGYTF. The DNA for the CDR3 is TGTGCCAGCAGCTTAGACCTCGGACAGGACGACAACTATGGCTACACCTTC.

This clonotype was seen a few times. The chain couples TRBV7-8 to TRBJ1-5; D not certain. Between the trimmed V and J ends, which lost 0 bases and 2 bases, there was a span of 23 bases. This CDR3 has 20 amino acids. Per the germline V gene, CDR1 is SGHVS and CDR2 is FQNEAQ. CDR3 loop: CASSLALYFIGLGGNQPQHF. As DNA, the CDR3 is TGTGCCAGCAGCTTAGCGCTCTATTTCATCGGCCTCGGAGGCAATCAGCCCCAGCATTTT.

This chain connects TRBV12-3 or TRBV12-4 to TRBJ2-1; D perhaps matches TRBD1 (5 bases). The CDR3 totals 12 residues. V gave up 5 bases and J gave up 10 bases, with 12 bases separating them. The CDR3: CASSGRAWEQFF. CDR3 bases: TGTGCCAGCAGTGGCAGGGCATGGGAGCAGTTCTTC.

This clonotype turned up a few times. This chain joins TRBV6-5 and TRBJ2-7, with no clear D. The V end lost 2 bases, the J end lost 7 bases, and 18 bases lay between the germline ends. The CDR3 runs to 15 residues. Germline V gene data show CDR1 as MNHEY and CDR2 as SVGAGI. CDR3 bases: TGTGCCAGCAGTTACCTCGCTGAACTCTCTCGGGAGCAGTACTTC. Translating it yields CASSYLAELSREQYF.

This clonotype was seen a handful of times. The chain is built from TRBV10-3 and TRBJ2-7; 8 nucleotides agree with TRBD2. The CDR3 runs to 15 residues. With V trimmed by 8 bases and J by 1 base, 10 bases remained unmatched. CDR1 is ENHRY, CDR2 SYGVKD, per germline. The CDR3 bases are TGTGCCATCGGAACCGGGGTAGCGGGGTCCTACGAGCAGTACGTC. Its translation is CAIGTGVAGSYEQYV.

V usage is TRBV4-1 and J usage is TRBJ2-1, with D uncertain. Germline V gene sequence: CDR1 MGHRA, CDR2 YSYEKL. Trimming left V 4 bases short and J 3 bases short, with 10 bases between. This CDR3 is built from 14 residues. The CDR3 sequence: CASSLHTDYNEQFF. CDR3 DNA sequence: TGCGCCAGCAGCCTCCACACGGACTACAATGAGCAGTTCTTC.

The chain joins TRBV6-8 to TRBJ1-4; D is unresolved. With 5 bases removed from V and 8 bases from J, the gap between germline ends came to 9 bases. The germline V gene has CDR1 MNHGY and CDR2 SAAAGT. CDR3 length: 12 residues. The CDR3 spells CASSKDNEKLFF. DNA of the CDR3: TGTGCCAGCAGTAAAGACAACGAAAAACTGTTTTTT.

This clonotype was observed a handful of times. This chain connects TRBV11-2 to TRBJ2-1; TRBD2 agrees at 15 bases. Germline V gives CDR1 SGHAT, CDR2 FQNNGV. The CDR3 totals 16 residues. Trimming cost V 4 bases and J 12 bases; bases outside gene matches: 10. CDR3 amino acids: CASSWTSGGDLGLQFF. The CDR3 DNA reads as TGTGCCAGCAGCTGGACTAGCGGGGGGGATTTGGGCTTGCAGTTCTTC.

The genes are TRBV12-3 or TRBV12-4 and TRBJ1-5, with 12 positions matching TRBD1. The trim removed 7 bases at V and 7 bases at J, leaving 5 bases unmatched. The CDR3 extends over 14 amino acids. CDR3 loop: CASTRDRGRQPQHF. As DNA, the CDR3 is TGTGCCAGCACCCGGGACAGGGGGCGGCAGCCCCAGCATTTT.

The V and J genes are TRBV6-6 and TRBJ1-2, with a possible D match to TRBD1 (6 bases). Trimming took 5 bases from V and 6 from J, leaving 10 bases between them. The CDR3 extends over 12 amino acids. Germline CDR1 and CDR2: MNHNY and SVGAGI (reference sequence). The CDR3 here is CASSTQGNGYTF. CDR3 DNA: TGTGCCAGCAGTACACAGGGTAATGGCTACACCTTC.

The V call is TRBV12-3 or TRBV12-4, the J call TRBJ1-2; TRBD1 agrees at 7 bases. The V and J ends lost 1 base and 4 bases, in that order; junction bases with no gene match: 9. CDR3 size: 16 residues. DNA for the CDR3: TGTGCCAGCAGTTTAGAGATTACAGGGGATATCTATGGCTACACCTTC. Its protein is CASSLEITGDIYGYTF.

The V and J genes are TRBV7-9 and TRBJ2-7, with 11 positions matching TRBD1. The CDR3 sequence is 16 residues long. V gave up 5 bases and J gave up 2 bases; unmatched junction bases: 8. CDR1 and CDR2 from the germline V gene are SEHNR and FQNEAQ (reference sequence). CDR3 amino acids: CASSPGWGQGAYEQYF. CDR3 nucleotides: TGTGCCAGCAGCCCCGGATGGGGACAGGGGGCCTACGAGCAGTACTTC.

The J gene is TRBJ2-7, the V gene TRBV4-1; tentative D call: TRBD1 (6 bases). This CDR3 spans 16 amino acids. The V gene lost 3 bases and the J gene lost 3 bases, with 18 bases spanning the gap. CDR1 MGHRA and CDR2 YSYEKL come from the germline V gene. The CDR3 DNA reads as TGCGCCAGCAGCCAGACCGGTGACAGGCCGAGCTACGAGCAGTACTTC. Translating gives CASSQTGDRPSYEQYF.

CDR3 loop: CASGTRLVNTEAFF. As DNA, the CDR3 is TGTGCCAGCGGAACACGCCTCGTGAACACTGAAGCTTTCTTT. The chain combines TRBV7-6 with TRBJ1-1; unclear D gene. The CDR3 covers 14 residues. Germline lookup yields CDR1 SGHVS and CDR2 FNYEAQ. V was clipped by 8 bases and J by 0 bases, with 13 bases between them.

The rearrangement links TRBV11-3 to TRBJ1-1; TRBD1 is a possible D gene (5 bases). V lost 4 bases to trimming and J lost 3 bases, with 9 bases between them. This CDR3 spans 13 amino acids. Looked up from germline, CDR1 is SGHNT and CDR2 is YENEEA. Here the CDR3 DNA reads TGTGCCAGCAGCTCGGGACCGCACACTGAAGCTTTCTTT. Translation: CASSSGPHTEAFF.

This chain uses TRBV6-5 with TRBJ2-7; maybe TRBD1 (6 bases). This CDR3 has 13 residues. Germline values: CDR1 MNHEY, CDR2 SVGAGI. Trimming shortened V by 0 bases and J by 6 bases, and 9 bases separated the two germline ends. CDR3 nucleotides: TGTGCCAGCAGTTACTCGATGGGGGCCGAGCAGTACGTC. Translated, it gives CASSYSMGAEQYV.

This clonotype was seen a handful of times. This chain links TRBV28 with TRBJ1-5; D perhaps matches TRBD1 (5 bases). This CDR3 comprises 15 residues. Trimming removed 3 bases from V and 2 bases from J, with 11 bases in between. Germline loops: CDR1 MDHEN, CDR2 SYDVKM. As DNA, the CDR3 is TGTGCCAGCAGTTTCGTGGGGCGACGCAATCAGCCCCAGCATTTT. Translating gives CASSFVGRRNQPQHF.

This clonotype appeared once. The rearrangement links TRBV27 to TRBJ1-5, with 7 bases aligning to TRBD1. Germline CDR1 MNHEY, CDR2 SMNVEV (reference sequence). J gave up 5 bases and V 8 bases, and 6 bases lay outside the gene matches. This CDR3 has 13 amino acids. This CDR3 reads CASATGNHQPQHF. DNA of the CDR3: TGTGCCAGCGCGACAGGGAACCATCAGCCCCAGCATTTT.

Many counts were recorded for this clonotype. The chain uses TRBV7-2 and TRBJ2-7; 9 bases line up with TRBD1. V trimming: 5 bases; J trimming: 2 bases; junction bases outside the gene matches: 7. Germline V gene data show CDR1 as SGHTA and CDR2 as FQGNSA. This CDR3 comprises 15 residues. CDR3 nucleotide sequence: TGTGCCAGCAGCGCCGGGACAGGGCCAACCTACGAGCAGTACTTC. Its translation: CASSAGTGPTYEQYF.

The chain uses TRBV7-8 and TRBJ2-2; D tentatively fits TRBD1 or TRBD2 (5 bases each). Looked up from germline, CDR1 is SGHVS and CDR2 is FQNEAQ. V was shortened by 2 bases and J by 0 bases, with 10 bases between the two germline ends. The CDR3 spans 16 residues. This CDR3 reads CASSLRGQTNTGELFF. CDR3 DNA sequence: TGTGCCAGCAGCTTACGGGGCCAGACGAACACCGGGGAGCTGTTTTTT.

The rearrangement links TRBV7-9 to TRBJ2-3; 7 bases align to TRBD2. The CDR3 is made up of 17 amino acids. CDR1 is SEHNR and CDR2 is FQNEAQ in the germline V gene (reference sequence). V was clipped by 6 bases and J by 4 bases; unmatched bases: 16. Written as DNA, the CDR3 is TGTGCCAGCAGAACGGGAGGAAGGGGCGCGAGGGCAGATACGCAGTATTTT. Protein: CASRTGGRGARADTQYF.

V usage is TRBV5-6 and J usage is TRBJ2-1; D not resolved. Germline V lookup: CDR1 SGHDT, CDR2 YYEEEE. The ends were cut back, 4 bases at V and 4 bases at J, with 12 bases in the middle. CDR3 size: 14 residues. This CDR3 reads CASSRPQKYNEQFF. The CDR3 DNA follows: TGTGCCAGCAGCCGCCCCCAGAAGTACAATGAGCAGTTCTTC.

This clonotype was counted a few times. The J gene is TRBJ2-5, the V gene TRBV6-2 or TRBV6-3; D gene ambiguous. Trimming left V 5 bases short and J 3 bases short, with 19 bases between. The CDR3 consists of 16 residues. Germline CDR1 reads MNHEY; CDR2 reads SVGEGT. The CDR3 sequence is CASSLEFVSSEETQYF. The CDR3 DNA is TGTGCCAGCAGTCTTGAGTTTGTCTCAAGTGAAGAGACCCAGTACTTC.

This clonotype was seen more than once but under ten times. J is TRBJ2-7 and V is TRBV7-9; 16 bases agree with TRBD2. J lost 6 bases, V lost 3 bases, and 5 bases had no gene match. CDR3 size: 16 residues. In germline, CDR1 is SEHNR, CDR2 FQNEAQ (reference sequence). The CDR3 coding sequence is TGTGCCAGCAGCTTGGGGACTAGCGGGGGGGGGAGCGAGCAGTACGTC. This encodes CASSLGTSGGGSEQYV.

This clonotype was seen a handful of times. This rearrangement joins TRBV10-3 to TRBJ2-1; perhaps TRBD1 as D (5 bases). V lost 0 bases and J lost 3, with 9 bases in between. Germline CDR1 reads ENHRY; CDR2 reads SYGVKD. CDR3 size: 15 residues. The CDR3 nucleotides read TGTGCCATCAGTGAGTCGCGACAGATCTACAATGAGCAGTTCTTC. It translates to CAISESRQIYNEQFF.

The chain is built from TRBV28 and TRBJ1-2; D might be TRBD1 (5 bases). Germline-derived CDR1 and CDR2 are MDHEN and SYDVKM. This CDR3 contains 13 residues. V was trimmed by 10 bases and J by 1 base, leaving 13 bases between them. CDR3: CATLEGLNYGYTF. CDR3 nucleotides: TGTGCCACATTGGAGGGGCTTAACTATGGCTACACCTTC.

In its sample, this clonotype was seen a few times. The CDR3 sequence is CASSLGQDLTF. The CDR3 bases are TGTGCCAGCAGCTTGGGACAGGACCTTACCTTC. V usage is TRBV7-9 and J usage is TRBJ1-2, with TRBD1 matching 8 bases. V dropped 3 bases and J dropped 14; count of bases not matched to a gene: 5. The germline V gene has CDR1 SEHNR and CDR2 FQNEAQ (reference sequence). The CDR3 runs 11 residues.

This clonotype was counted at least ten times. This chain uses TRBV7-6 with TRBJ1-4; the D gene is possibly TRBD1 (5 bases). Germline loops: CDR1 SGHVS, CDR2 FNYEAQ. V was cut by 8 bases and J by 6 bases, with 13 bases left in between. The CDR3 extends over 13 amino acids. CDR3 sequence reads: CASRAGMDEKLFF. The CDR3 coding sequence is TGTGCCAGCCGCGCAGGGATGGATGAAAAACTGTTTTTT.

V usage is TRBV4-3 and J usage is TRBJ2-3; 9 positions match TRBD1. The V gene end was trimmed by 7 bases and the J gene end by 4 bases; junction bases not matched to a gene: 6. The CDR3 length is 14 residues. The germline CDR1 and CDR2 sequences are LGHNA and YSLEER. CDR3 amino acids: CASTGGQGSDTQYF. Here the CDR3 DNA reads TGCGCCAGCACCGGGGGACAGGGATCAGATACGCAGTATTTT.